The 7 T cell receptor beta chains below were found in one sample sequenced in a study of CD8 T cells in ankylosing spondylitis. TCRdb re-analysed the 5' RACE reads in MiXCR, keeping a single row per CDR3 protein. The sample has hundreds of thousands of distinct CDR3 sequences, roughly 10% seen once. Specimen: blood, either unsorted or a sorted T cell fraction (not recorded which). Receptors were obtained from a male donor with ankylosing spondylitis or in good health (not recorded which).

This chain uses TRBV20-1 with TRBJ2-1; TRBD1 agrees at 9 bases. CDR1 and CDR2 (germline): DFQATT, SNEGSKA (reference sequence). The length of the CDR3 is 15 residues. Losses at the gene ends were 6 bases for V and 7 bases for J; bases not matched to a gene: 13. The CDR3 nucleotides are TGCAGTGCCTCCCCCGGGACAGGGCCGGGAAATGAGCAGTTCTTC. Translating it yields CSASPGTGPGNEQFF.

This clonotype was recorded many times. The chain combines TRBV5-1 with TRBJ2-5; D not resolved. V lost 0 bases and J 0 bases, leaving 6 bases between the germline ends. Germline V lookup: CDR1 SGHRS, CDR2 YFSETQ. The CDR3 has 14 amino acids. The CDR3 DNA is TGCGCCAGCAGCTTGGGTCAGGACCAAGAGACCCAGTACTTC. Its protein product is CASSLGQDQETQYF.

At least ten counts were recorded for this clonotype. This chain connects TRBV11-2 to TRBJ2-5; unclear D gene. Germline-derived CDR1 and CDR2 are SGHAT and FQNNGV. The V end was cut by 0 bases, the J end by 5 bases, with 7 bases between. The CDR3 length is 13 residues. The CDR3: CASSLEQSETQYF. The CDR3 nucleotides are TGTGCCAGCAGCTTAGAACAGTCCGAGACCCAGTACTTC.

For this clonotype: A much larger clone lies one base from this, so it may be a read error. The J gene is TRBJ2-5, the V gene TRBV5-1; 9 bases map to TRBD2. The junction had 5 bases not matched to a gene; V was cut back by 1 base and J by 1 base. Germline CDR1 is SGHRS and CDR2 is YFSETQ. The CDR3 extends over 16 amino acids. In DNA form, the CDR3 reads TGCGCCAGCAGCTTGCTATTAGCGGGGGCCCAAGAGACCCAGTACTTC. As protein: CASSLLLAGAQETQYF. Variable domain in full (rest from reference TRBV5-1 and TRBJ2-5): KAGVTQTPRYLIKTRGQQVTLSCSPISGHRSVSWYQQTPGQGLQFLFEYFSETQRNKGNFPGRFSGRQFSNSRSEMNVSTLELGDSALYLCASSLLLAGAQETQYFGPGTRLLVL.

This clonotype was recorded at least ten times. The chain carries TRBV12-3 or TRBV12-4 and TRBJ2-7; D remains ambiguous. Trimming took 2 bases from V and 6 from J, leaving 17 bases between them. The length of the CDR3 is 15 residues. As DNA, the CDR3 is TGTGCCAGCAGTTTATGGTCTGGGGTAACGCCCGAGCAGTACTTC. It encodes CASSLWSGVTPEQYF.

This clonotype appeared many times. The CDR3 reads CASSLAGQPSNEKLFF. The CDR3 nucleotides are TGCGCCAGCAGCTTGGCAGGACAGCCCTCTAATGAAAAACTGTTTTTT. This sequence joins TRBV5-1 and TRBJ1-4; possibly TRBD1 for D (6 bases). Deletions cut 0 bases from V and 3 bases from J, with 12 bases between. This CDR3 has 16 amino acids. Germline CDR1 and CDR2: SGHRS and YFSETQ.

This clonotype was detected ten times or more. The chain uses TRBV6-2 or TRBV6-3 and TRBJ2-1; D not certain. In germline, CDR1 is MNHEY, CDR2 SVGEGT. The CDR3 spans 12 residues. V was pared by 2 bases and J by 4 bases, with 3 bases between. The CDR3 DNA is TGTGCCAGCAGTTACGATTACAATGAGCAGTTCTTC. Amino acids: CASSYDYNEQFF.